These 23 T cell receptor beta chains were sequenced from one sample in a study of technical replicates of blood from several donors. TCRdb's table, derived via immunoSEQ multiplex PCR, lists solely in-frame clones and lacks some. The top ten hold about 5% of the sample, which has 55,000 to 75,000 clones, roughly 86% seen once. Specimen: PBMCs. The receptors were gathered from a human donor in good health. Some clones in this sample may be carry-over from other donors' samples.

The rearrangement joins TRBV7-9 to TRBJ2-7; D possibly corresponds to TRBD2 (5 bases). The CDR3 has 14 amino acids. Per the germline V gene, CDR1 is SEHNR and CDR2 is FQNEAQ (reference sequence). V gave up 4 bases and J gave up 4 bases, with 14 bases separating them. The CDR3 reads CASSSPRDLYEQYF. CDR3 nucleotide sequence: TGTGCCAGCAGCTCCCCTCGGGATCTTTACGAGCAGTACTTC.

The CDR3 DNA reads as TGTGCCAGCAGTCGCCGACTAGCGGGGGGTCTCACAGATACGCAGTATTTT. Translated: CASSRRLAGGLTDTQYF. V gene TRBV27 combines with J gene TRBJ2-3; TRBD2 matches 13 bases. CDR1 MNHEY and CDR2 SMNVEV come from the germline V gene (reference sequence). After removal of 5 bases from V and 2 bases from J, the junction contained 7 bases not matched to a gene. This CDR3 region has 17 residues.

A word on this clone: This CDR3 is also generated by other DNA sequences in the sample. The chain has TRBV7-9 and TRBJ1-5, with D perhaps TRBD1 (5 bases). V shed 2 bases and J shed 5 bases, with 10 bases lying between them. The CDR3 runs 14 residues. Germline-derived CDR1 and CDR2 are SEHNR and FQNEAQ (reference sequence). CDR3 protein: CASSLSGGDQPQHF. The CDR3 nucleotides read TGTGCCAGCAGCTTAAGCGGGGGGGATCAGCCCCAGCATTTT.

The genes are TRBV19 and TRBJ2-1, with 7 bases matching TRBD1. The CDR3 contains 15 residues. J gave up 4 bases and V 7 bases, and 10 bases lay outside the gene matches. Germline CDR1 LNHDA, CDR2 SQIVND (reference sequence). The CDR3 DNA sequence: TGTGCCAGTATTCCCTCGACAGGGAAATACAATGAGCAGTTCTTC. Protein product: CASIPSTGKYNEQFF.

This CDR3 is CASSSAPGQARTDTQYF. Written as DNA, the CDR3 is TGTGCCAGCAGCTCAGCACCGGGACAGGCCCGCACAGATACGCAGTATTTT. J is TRBJ2-3 and V is TRBV5-4, with TRBD1 identical over 8 bases. Losses at the gene ends were 3 bases for V and 1 base for J; bases not matched to a gene: 10. Per the germline V gene, CDR1 is SGHNT and CDR2 is YYREEE (reference sequence). The CDR3 is made up of 17 amino acids.

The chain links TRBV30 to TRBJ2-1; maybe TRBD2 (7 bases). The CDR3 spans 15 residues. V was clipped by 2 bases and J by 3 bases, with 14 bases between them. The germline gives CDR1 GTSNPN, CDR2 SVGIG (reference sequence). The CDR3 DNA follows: TGTGCCTGGAGTACGCGCGGGGGCCTCTACAATGAGCAGTTCTTC. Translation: CAWSTRGGLYNEQFF.

CDR3 coding DNA: TGTGCCAGCAGCCACATACCCAGTAATTCACCCCTCCACTTT. Translation: CASSHIPSNSPLHF. This chain connects TRBV11-2 to TRBJ1-6; D unresolved. Germline CDR1 and CDR2: SGHAT and FQNNGV. This CDR3 is built from 14 residues. Trimming removed 5 bases from V and 6 bases from J, with 11 bases in between.

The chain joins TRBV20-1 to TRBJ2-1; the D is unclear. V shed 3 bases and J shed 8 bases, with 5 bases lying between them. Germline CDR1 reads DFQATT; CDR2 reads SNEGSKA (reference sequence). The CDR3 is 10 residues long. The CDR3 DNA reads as TGCAGTGCTAGGGCCGATGAGCAGTTCTTC. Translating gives CSARADEQFF.

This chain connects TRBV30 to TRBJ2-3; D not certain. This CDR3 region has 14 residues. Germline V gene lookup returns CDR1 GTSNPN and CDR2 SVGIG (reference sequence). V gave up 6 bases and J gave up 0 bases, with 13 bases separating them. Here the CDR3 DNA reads TGTGCCTGCCTCCTCTACCCTAGCACAGATACGCAGTATTTT. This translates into CACLLYPSTDTQYF.

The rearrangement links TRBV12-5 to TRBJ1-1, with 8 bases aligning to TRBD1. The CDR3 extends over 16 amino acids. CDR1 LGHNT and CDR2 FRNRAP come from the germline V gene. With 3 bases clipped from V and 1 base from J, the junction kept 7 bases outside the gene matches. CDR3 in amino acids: CASGFSTGGANTEAFF. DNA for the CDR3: TGTGCTAGTGGTTTCTCAACAGGGGGGGCGAACACTGAAGCTTTCTTT.

DNA of the CDR3: TGTGCCAGCAGCTCGGACAGGAATTCACCCCTCCACTTT. It encodes CASSSDRNSPLHF. V and J are TRBV27 and TRBJ1-6; TRBD1 matches at 7 bases. Germline-derived CDR1 and CDR2 are MNHEY and SMNVEV (reference sequence). V trimming: 6 bases; J trimming: 7 bases; junction bases outside the gene matches: 3. The CDR3 runs 13 residues.

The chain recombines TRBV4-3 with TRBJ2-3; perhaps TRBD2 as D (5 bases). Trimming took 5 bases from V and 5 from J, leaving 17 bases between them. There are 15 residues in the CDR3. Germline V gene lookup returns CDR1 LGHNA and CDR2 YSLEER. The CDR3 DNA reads TGCGCCAGCAGCGAAAGCGGCAGGCTTGAAGATACGCAGTATTTT. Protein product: CASSESGRLEDTQYF.

The CDR3 loop reads CSVSLRTQYF. DNA for the CDR3: TGCAGCGTGTCCTTGAGGACCCAGTACTTC. The V call is TRBV29-1, the J call TRBJ2-5; D uncertain. The V end was cut by 6 bases, the J end by 7 bases, with 9 bases between. The length of the CDR3 is 10 residues. Per germline, CDR1 SQVTM and CDR2 ANQGSEA.

The CDR3 region is CASSQDKGSYEQYF. CDR3 bases: TGCGCCAGCAGCCAAGATAAAGGGAGCTACGAGCAGTACTTC. V usage is TRBV4-1 and J usage is TRBJ2-7; a weak D match, TRBD2 (5 bases). Trimming removed 0 bases from V and 3 bases from J, with 9 bases in between. This CDR3 has 14 residues. Germline CDR1 MGHRA, CDR2 YSYEKL.

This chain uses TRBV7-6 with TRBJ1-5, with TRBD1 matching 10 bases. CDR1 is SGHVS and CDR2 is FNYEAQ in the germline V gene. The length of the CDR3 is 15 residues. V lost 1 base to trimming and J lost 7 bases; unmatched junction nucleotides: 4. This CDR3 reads CASSLGTGGIQPQHF. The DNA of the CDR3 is TGTGCCAGCAGCTTAGGGACAGGGGGAATCCAGCCCCAGCATTTT.

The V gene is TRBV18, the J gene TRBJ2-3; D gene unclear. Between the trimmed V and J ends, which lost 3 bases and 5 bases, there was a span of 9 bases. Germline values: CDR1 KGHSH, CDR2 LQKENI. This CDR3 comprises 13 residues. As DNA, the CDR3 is TGTGCCAGCTCACCCGGAGTTGGAGATACGCAGTATTTT. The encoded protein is CASSPGVGDTQYF.

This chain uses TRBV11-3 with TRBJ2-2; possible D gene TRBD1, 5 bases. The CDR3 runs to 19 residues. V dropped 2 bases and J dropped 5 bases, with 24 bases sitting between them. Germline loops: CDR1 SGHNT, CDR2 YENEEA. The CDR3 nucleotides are TGTGCCAGCAGCTTATCTTTCCCGGAAACAGGTCCGGATACCGGGGAGCTGTTTTTT. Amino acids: CASSLSFPETGPDTGELFF.

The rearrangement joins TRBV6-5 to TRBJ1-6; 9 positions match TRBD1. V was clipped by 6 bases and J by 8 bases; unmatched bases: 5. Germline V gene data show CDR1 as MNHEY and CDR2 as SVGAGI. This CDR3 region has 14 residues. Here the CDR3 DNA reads TGTGCCAGCAGAAGACAGGGGGAACATTCACCCCTCCACTTT. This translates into CASRRQGEHSPLHF.

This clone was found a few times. The CDR3 is CAISDPGLPYGEQYF. The CDR3 region has the DNA TGTGCCATCAGTGACCCGGGACTACCTTACGGCGAGCAGTACTTC. The chain uses TRBV10-3 and TRBJ2-7; 7 positions match TRBD2. The trim removed 3 bases at V and 6 bases at J, leaving 11 bases unmatched. Germline values: CDR1 ENHRY, CDR2 SYGVKD. The CDR3 totals 15 residues.

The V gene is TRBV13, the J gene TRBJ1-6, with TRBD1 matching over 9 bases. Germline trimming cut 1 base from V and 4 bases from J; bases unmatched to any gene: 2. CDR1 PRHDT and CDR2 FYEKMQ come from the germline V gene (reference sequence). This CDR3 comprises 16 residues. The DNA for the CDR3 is TGTGCCAGCAGCTTAGACGGACAGGGGTATAATTCACCCCTCCACTTT. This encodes CASSLDGQGYNSPLHF.

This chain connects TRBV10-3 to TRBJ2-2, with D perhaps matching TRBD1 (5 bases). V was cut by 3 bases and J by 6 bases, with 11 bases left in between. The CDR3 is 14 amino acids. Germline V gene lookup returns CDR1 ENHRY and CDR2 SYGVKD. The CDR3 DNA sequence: TGTGCCATCAGTGAAGCAGGGAATCCCGGGGAGCTGTTTTTT. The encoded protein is CAISEAGNPGELFF.

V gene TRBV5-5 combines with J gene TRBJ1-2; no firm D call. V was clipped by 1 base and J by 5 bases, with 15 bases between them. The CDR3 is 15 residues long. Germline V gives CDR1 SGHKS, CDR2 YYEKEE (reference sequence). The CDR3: CASSLFWPEKYGYTF. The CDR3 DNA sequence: TGTGCCAGCAGCTTGTTCTGGCCAGAAAAATATGGCTACACCTTC.

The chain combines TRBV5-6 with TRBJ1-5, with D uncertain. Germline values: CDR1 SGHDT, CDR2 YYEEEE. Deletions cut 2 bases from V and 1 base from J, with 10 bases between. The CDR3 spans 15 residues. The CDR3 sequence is CASSFRRTSNQPQHF. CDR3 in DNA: TGTGCCAGCAGCTTCAGGAGGACCAGCAATCAGCCCCAGCATTTT.